The T cell receptor beta chain described here comes from a study of Ad26.COV2.S vaccination and SARS-CoV-2 variants. Regarding the study as a whole: Similar non-spike TCR breadth was observed in recipients of vaccine and of placebo.

Documented treatment: over 15 received Ad26.COV2.S at low or high dose, single or two shots; five or six received placebo; per-sample allocation not given. It was on day 63 after the first vaccine or placebo injection that samples were taken. Concerning this clone itself: The target antigen is unknown.

Profiled with immunoSEQ multiplex PCR; TCRdb holds only in-frame clones, not every one. This table holds some 290,000 clones, around 83% found once. CDR3 length equals 15 residues. The V gene lost 6 bases and the J gene lost 2 bases, with 15 bases spanning the gap. Per germline, CDR1 LGHNT and CDR2 FRNRAP. This receptor was identified in a person between 18 and 65 years old who received the Ad26.COV2.S COVID-19 vaccine or a placebo. This chain links TRBV12-5 with TRBJ2-3, with D possibly being TRBD2 (5 bases). This specimen consisted of peripheral blood, obtained in a trial of Ad26.COV2.S vaccine versus placebo. CDR3 bases: TGTGCTAGTGGGACATCGGGGTCTAACACAGATACGCAGTATTTT. Translating gives CASGTSGSNTDTQYF.